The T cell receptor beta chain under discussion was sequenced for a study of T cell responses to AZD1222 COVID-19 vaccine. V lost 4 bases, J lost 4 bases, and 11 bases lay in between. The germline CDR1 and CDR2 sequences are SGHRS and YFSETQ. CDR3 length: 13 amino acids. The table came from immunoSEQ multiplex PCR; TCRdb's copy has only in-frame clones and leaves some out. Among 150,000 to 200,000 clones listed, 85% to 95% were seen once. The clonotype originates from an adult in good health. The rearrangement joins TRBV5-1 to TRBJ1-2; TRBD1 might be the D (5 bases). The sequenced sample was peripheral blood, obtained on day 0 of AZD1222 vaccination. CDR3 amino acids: CASSRGTVYGYTF. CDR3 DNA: TGCGCCAGCAGCCGCGGGACGGTCTATGGCTACACCTTC. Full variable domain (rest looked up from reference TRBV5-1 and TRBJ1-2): KAGVTQTPRYLIKTRGQQVTLSCSPISGHRSVSWYQQTPGQGLQFLFEYFSETQRNKGNFPGRFSGRQFSNSRSEMNVSTLELGDSALYLCASSRGTVYGYTFGSGTRLTVV.